The present T cell receptor (beta chain) was sequenced within a study of blood T cells in healthy people across ages (dated by TCRdb to between 2014 and 2017). With respect to the entire study: In model experiments, template switching captured roughly one uniquely barcoded TCR beta cDNA molecule for every two T cells. The donors were split into four age groups: young (average 16 years), middle-aged (about 40), aged (over 55) and long-lived (approximately 80). Two additional independent replicas of 1 million unique cDNA reads from the same blood draw were analyzed for two donors (one aged 18 to 29 and one aged 80 or older). Age-related changes in TCR beta repertoire diversity were measured in the study by deep sequencing normalized with unique cDNA molecular identifiers. To avoid experimental bias, donors of different ages were distributed randomly across sequencing lanes. What the authors observed across the whole study: Estimates of total diversity based on one million sequenced T cells were regarded as lower bounds and as underestimates. Compared with the aged group, more naive CD4+ T cells, fewer expanded clones and increased TCR diversity were shown by the long-lived group, suggesting age selection. The CMV infection status of donors was not known, potentially confounding age-related changes in expanded clonotypes. There was a strong correlation between observed TCR beta diversity and the percentage of naive T cells measured by flow cytometry. As age increased, observed TCR beta diversity per million T cells dropped in a roughly linear way, and a significant reduction was already evident by age about 36. Because profiling used bulk unsorted PBMCs, naive and antigen-experienced compartments could not be compared conclusively.

Library construction relied on 5' RACE. These reads were obtained on an Illumina HiSeq 2500. The second PCR ran for roughly 6 to 11 cycles and used a J-beta primer mix along with a sample-barcoded 5' primer. A unique molecular identifier was introduced onto each TCR beta cDNA molecule by a template-switch 5' adaptor carrying 12 random nucleotides. Each sample yielded at least 2.5 million CDR3-containing paired-end reads. All of the RNA was converted into first-strand cDNA using the Mint cDNA synthesis kit, with a TRBC-specific oligonucleotide serving as the primer. All cDNA was treated with uracil-DNA glycosylase and then went through a first 18-cycle PCR with the universal primers M1SS and BC2_uni_R. Regarding the original processing steps: Normalization of each sample was performed by random selection of 1 million high-quality reads, each carrying a distinct molecular identifier. Reads with shared molecular identifiers were discarded instead of being binned into consensus sequences. MiTCR, set to a Q25 quality threshold and the strictest error-elimination algorithm, was used for CDR3 identification, clonotype clustering and error correction. A nonparametric unseen species model with Euler transformation was used to estimate a lower bound on total TCR beta diversity. Using fastp trimming at Q25 and MiXCR clonotype assembly, TCRdb reanalyzed the public sequencing data and kept in-frame beta chains. CDR3 protein sequences are deduplicated, and each keeps its most common genes and DNA. TCRdb's processing, not the study's, gives the V and J calls here. This sample comprises about 1.4 million distinct CDR3 sequences, 45% to 70% of them detected only once. The ten largest clones take up under 8.5% of the sample.

The donors were 40 or so Caucasian individuals from Russia, aged about 6 to 95 years, who were systemically healthy. Each donor gave around 9.8 milliliters of peripheral blood, collected into EDTA-treated Vacutainer tubes. Ficoll-Paque density-gradient centrifugation was used to isolate PBMCs, with at least 6 million per sample. Total RNA, at least 6 micrograms per sample, was extracted from PBMCs with Trizol reagent. For every donor, an aliquot of PBMCs went through flow cytometry to measure the percentages of naive CD45RAhigh/CD27high T cells. This clonotype was observed a few times. Its specific antigen is unknown. There are no base qualities to consult, and no much larger clone falls within one base. The source of this sequence is a man aged 18 to 30 in good health. Sample: blood.

The base sequence is TGTGCCAGCAGCCACCATAGCGGAGTTATTGATGAGCAGTTCTTC. The resulting protein is CASSHHSGVIDEQFF. The chain was built from TRBV3-1 and TRBJ2-1, with a tentative D gene TRBD2 over 6 matching bases. V sheds 3 bases and J sheds 8 bases, leaving 17 bases between their ends. Including the terminal cysteine and phenylalanine, the CDR3 comprises 15 residues. Only the CDR3 part of the read is kept: 45 bases, read in frame from the first base. CDR1 and CDR2 were assigned from the germline V gene (reference sequence) as LGHDT and YNNKEL.